The rows below give T cell receptor beta chains drawn from one sample of a study of blood T cell repertoires in COVID-19. TCRdb keeps only in-frame clones here, not all; method: immunoSEQ multiplex PCR. Counted here are about 150,000 clones, 70% to 85% occurring once; the ten biggest clones make up 19%. Input material: PBMCs or T cells enriched from blood (not recorded which). These TCRs come from a woman between 65 and 79 years old in a cohort exposed to, infected with or recovered from COVID-19 (not recorded which). The CDR3 runs from the conserved cysteine through the conserved F or W. The D gene is left open where the match is weak. Some rows have no size entry. The others give once, few or many, or a class for an expanded clone.

D	V	J	size	DNA	CDR3
.	TRBV2	TRBJ1-1	.	TGTGCCAGCAGTGAAGACAGATACACTGAAGCTTTCTTT	CASSEDRYTEAFF
TRBD2	TRBV9	TRBJ2-1	few	TGTGCCAGCAGCAAAAGGCTAGCGGGAGACGAGCAGTTCTTC	CASSKRLAGDEQFF
TRBD1	TRBV28	TRBJ1-6	few	TGTGCCAGTGGAAGACGGGACAGGGGGGAGAATTCACCCCTCCACTTT	CASGRRDRGENSPLHF
TRBD1	TRBV7-9	TRBJ2-5	once	TGTGCCAGCAGCGCCTGGACAGGGGGGGAGGATTTGGAGACCCAGTACTTC	CASSAWTGGEDLETQYF
.	TRBV5-4	TRBJ2-7	.	TGTGCCAGCAGCCCCGGGAGCGCTACCTACGAGCAGTACTTC	CASSPGSATYEQYF
.	TRBV15	TRBJ1-5	.	TGTGCCACCAGCAGAGACGGTCAGCCCCAGCATTTT	CATSRDGQPQHF
.	TRBV7-7	TRBJ2-1	.	TGTGCTAGCAGCTTAGTAGCGGTCAACTACAATGAGCAGTTCTTC	CASSLVAVNYNEQFF
TRBD1	TRBV20-1	TRBJ2-1	.	TGCAGTGCTAGTATCCCCGGGACAGCGAGAAGGTATGAGCAGTTCTTC	CSASIPGTARRYEQFF
.	TRBV18	TRBJ2-2	.	TGTGCCAGCTCACCCTCAGAATCGGGGGAGCTGTTTTTT	CASSPSESGELFF
TRBD2	TRBV11-2	TRBJ2-5	.	TGTGCCAGCAGCTTAAGGCGTAGCGGGATGGAGACCCAGTACTTC	CASSLRRSGMETQYF
TRBD1	TRBV7-2	TRBJ1-5	.	TGTGCCAGCAGCTCCCAGGGGGGCGGCAATCAGCCCCAGCATTTT	CASSSQGGGNQPQHF
.	TRBV12-5	TRBJ2-3	once	TGTGCTAGTGGTTTGGGCCAGGGGACAGATACGCAGTATTTT	CASGLGQGTDTQYF
TRBD2	TRBV7-9	TRBJ2-7	.	TGTGCCAGCGGAGCGGGGATGAGCTTACTCGGTGGGCAGTACTTC	CASGAGMSLLGGQYF
.	TRBV6-5	TRBJ2-2	.	TGTGCCAGCAGAGCCCACAGGCTCAACACCGGGGAGCTGTTTTTT	CASRAHRLNTGELFF
.	TRBV25-1	TRBJ1-6	once	TGTGCTCCCCTCCGGCGGGACCCAAATTCACCCCTCCACTTT	CAPLRRDPNSPLHF
.	TRBV28	TRBJ1-2	.	TGTGCCAGCAGCCCCAACAGTTTTCGTAACTATGGCTACACCTTC	CASSPNSFRNYGYTF
.	TRBV11-3	TRBJ2-5	.	TGTGCCAGCAGCCTATTCGGCGGGGAGACCCAGTACTTC	CASSLFGGETQYF
TRBD1	TRBV11-3	TRBJ2-3	few	TGTGCCAGCAGCTCCATGAACCGGGACAGAATTATTACGCAGTATTTT	CASSSMNRDRIITQYF
.	TRBV29-1	TRBJ1-2	few	TGCAGCGTAGGGAGCCCCTATGGCTACACCTTC	CSVGSPYGYTF
TRBD2	TRBV6-1	TRBJ2-7	many	TGTGCCAGCAGTGAGGGGACTACTTACTACGAGCAGTACTTC	CASSEGTTYYEQYF
.	TRBV3-1/TRBV3-2	TRBJ1-3	once	TGTGCCAGCAGCCGCGAACAGGGTTTGGGCACCATATATTTT	CASSREQGLGTIYF
TRBD1	TRBV7-2	TRBJ1-3	once	TGTGCCAGCAGCTTTGATACAGGGGCCGGAAACACCATATATTTT	CASSFDTGAGNTIYF
.	TRBV5-4	TRBJ1-2	.	TGTGCCAGCAGCTTGGAGAGCCCCTATGGCTACACCTTC	CASSLESPYGYTF
.	TRBV7-9	TRBJ1-6	once	TGTGCCAGCAGCGTGGACTACCGTGGTTCACCCCTCCACTTT	CASSVDYRGSPLHF
TRBD1	TRBV5-1	TRBJ2-5	.	TGCGCCAGCAGCCTGACAGGGGCTCAAGAGACCCAGTACTTC	CASSLTGAQETQYF
.	TRBV30	TRBJ1-4	once	TGTGCCTGGAGTGAAGGAGGTACGAATGAAAAACTGTTTTTT	CAWSEGGTNEKLFF
.	TRBV29-1	TRBJ2-3	.	TGCAGCGTTGAAGGCTCCAGCGGGCTTAGCACAGATACGCAGTATTTT	CSVEGSSGLSTDTQYF
TRBD1	TRBV28	TRBJ1-1	.	TGTGCCAGCCGGGCGCCCTCAGGGGGCAGGACTGAAGCTTTCTTT	CASRAPSGGRTEAFF
TRBD1	TRBV7-2	TRBJ2-3	.	TGTGCCAGCAGCCCCACCGGGACAGGGCGGGATACGCAGTATTTT	CASSPTGTGRDTQYF
TRBD1	TRBV5-1	TRBJ2-6	.	TGCGCCAGCAGCCGGACAGGGGTGAGGACGTCTACGGCCAACGTCCTGACTTTC	CASSRTGVRTSTANVLTF
TRBD1	TRBV6-5	TRBJ1-2	.	TGTGCCAGCAGTTACCCCAGACAGGGTGAGGGCTACACCTTC	CASSYPRQGEGYTF
.	TRBV2	TRBJ1-4	once	TGTGCCAGCAGTGAGCAGGGATCTAATGAAAAACTGTTTTTT	CASSEQGSNEKLFF
.	TRBV7-2	TRBJ1-5	.	TGTGCCAGCAGCCGCCGGGGTAGGGATGGTCAGCCCCAGCATTTT	CASSRRGRDGQPQHF
TRBD1	TRBV28	TRBJ2-7	.	TGTGCCAGCAGTTTCAGGGGGACCCTTTCGGTCGAGCAGTACTTC	CASSFRGTLSVEQYF
TRBD2	TRBV7-2	TRBJ2-5	.	TGTGCCAGCAGCTTAGGGTATCCTAGCGGGAGGGTGGCAGAGACCCAGTACTTC	CASSLGYPSGRVAETQYF